The T cell receptor beta chain under discussion was sequenced for a study of early T cells in non-severe SARS-CoV-2 infection. Study-wide points: Anti-spike CD8 specificities were favored by VDJdb matching, whose results missed private and CD4 specificities.

The germline V and J ends were trimmed by 0 bases and 6 bases, with 11 bases remaining between them. The CDR3 is 14 amino acids. Germline lookup yields CDR1 SEHNR and CDR2 FQNEAQ (reference sequence). TCRdb itself ran the 5' RACE reads through MiXCR, one entry per CDR3 protein. In the table there are around 80,000 distinct CDR3 sequences, about 10% of which are singletons. In its sample, this clonotype was seen a few times. The antigen is undetermined. The clonotype was recovered from an adult who was a healthcare worker with PCR-confirmed SARS-CoV-2 infection or an uninfected control (not recorded which). Sequenced material: whole blood, taken at baseline. The V gene is TRBV7-9, the J gene TRBJ2-5, with unresolved D. CDR3 nucleotides: TGTGCCAGCAGCTTAGCGACCCCTCCCAAGACCCAGTACTTC. The encoded protein is CASSLATPPKTQYF.